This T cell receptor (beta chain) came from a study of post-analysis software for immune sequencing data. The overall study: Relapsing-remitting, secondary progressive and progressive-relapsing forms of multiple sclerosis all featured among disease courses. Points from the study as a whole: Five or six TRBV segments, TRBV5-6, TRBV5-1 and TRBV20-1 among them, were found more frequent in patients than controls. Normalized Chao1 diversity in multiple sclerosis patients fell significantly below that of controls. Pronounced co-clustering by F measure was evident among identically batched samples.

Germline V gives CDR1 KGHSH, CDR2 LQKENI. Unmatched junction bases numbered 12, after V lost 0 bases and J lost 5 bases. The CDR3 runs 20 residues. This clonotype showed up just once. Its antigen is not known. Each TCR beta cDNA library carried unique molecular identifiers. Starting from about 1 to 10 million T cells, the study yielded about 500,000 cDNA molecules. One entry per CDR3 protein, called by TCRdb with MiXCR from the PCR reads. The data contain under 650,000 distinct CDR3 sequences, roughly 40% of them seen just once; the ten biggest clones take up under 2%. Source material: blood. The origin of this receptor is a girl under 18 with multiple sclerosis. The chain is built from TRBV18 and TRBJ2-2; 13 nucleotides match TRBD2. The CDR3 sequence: CASSPPSTSGGLGGTGELFF. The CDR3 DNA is TGTGCCAGCTCACCACCGTCGACTAGCGGGGGGCTCGGAGGGACCGGGGAGCTGTTTTTT.